The clone carrying this T cell receptor (beta chain) was observed a few times. Every TCR cDNA molecule bore a unique molecular identifier. TCRdb passed the 5' RACE reads through MiXCR, listing each CDR3 protein once. This table has 95,000 to 130,000 distinct CDR3 sequences, 10% to 15% appearing once. Time point meaning: blood at routine non-recurrence follow-up after resection. Without sorting, whole RNA was sequenced from tumor, nontumor lung or frozen PBMC. The data belong to a study of spatial heterogeneity in lung cancer. This clonotype was obtained from a male donor with early-stage non-small cell lung cancer. This material consisted of PBMCs, taken at follow-up.

The CDR3 region has the DNA TGTGCCAGCAGCTCAACCCCCGGGGAAACGCAGTATTTT. This encodes CASSSTPGETQYF. The chain recombines TRBV7-2 with TRBJ2-3; possibly TRBD2 for D (5 bases). Looked up from germline, CDR1 is SGHTA and CDR2 is FQGNSA. V was trimmed by 4 bases and J by 9 bases, leaving 14 bases between them. This CDR3 spans 13 amino acids.